The 12 T cell receptor beta chains below all came from one sample that was sequenced in a study of beta chain features in type 1 diabetes. Broader study findings: Researchers report that Type 1 diabetes patients had moderately but significantly shorter TCRB CDR3s across all four CD4+ subsets.

As every portion of the isolated RNA was reverse transcribed, the sequencing read expressed TCRB transcripts. This table comes from immunoSEQ multiplex PCR, and its TCRdb copy is limited to in-frame clones, with some not included. This sample has about 660,000 clones; more than 13% occur once, and the top ten carry just under 0.04%. These TCRs' antigens remain unknown. Sequences were obtained from naive CD4+ T cells from blood. The receptors here all came from a man between 18 and 35 years old with type 1 diabetes.

This clone was seen a few times. The gene calls are TRBV7-2 and TRBJ2-3; D is possibly TRBD2 (5 bases). CDR1 and CDR2 (germline): SGHTA, FQGNSA. The CDR3 loop spans 15 amino acids. The ends were cut back, 3 bases at V and 10 bases at J, with 20 bases in the middle. The CDR3: CASSLSRPGFSSQYF. In nucleotides, the CDR3 is TGTGCCAGCAGCTTGTCTCGGCCGGGGTTTTCGTCGCAGTATTTT.

This clone was counted only a few times. The chain couples TRBV6-5 to TRBJ1-1; 7 positions agree with TRBD1. CDR1 MNHEY and CDR2 SVGAGI come from the germline V gene. The CDR3 is made up of 13 amino acids. After removal of 8 bases from V and 1 base from J, the junction contained 4 bases not matched to a gene. This CDR3 reads CASLHRGNTEAFF. As DNA, the CDR3 is TGTGCCAGCCTTCACAGGGGGAACACTGAAGCTTTCTTT.

With respect to this clone: Compared with germline, one end of the junction differs, possibly owing to a read error. The J gene is TRBJ2-5, the V gene TRBV5-6; D unclear. The CDR3 extends over 12 amino acids. The germline CDR1 and CDR2 sequences are SGHDT and YYEEEE. The CDR3 DNA reads as TGTGCCAGCAGCCTCCACCAAGAGACCCTGTACTTC. Encoded protein: CASSLHQETLYF.

Only a few counts were recorded for this clone. The chain couples TRBV7-9 to TRBJ1-1, with D possibly TRBD1 on 5 matching bases. This CDR3 is built from 13 residues. Germline-derived CDR1 and CDR2 are SEHNR and FQNEAQ (reference sequence). V was cut by 5 bases and J by 6 bases, with 13 bases left in between. The CDR3 DNA reads TGTGCCAGCAGCCAAGGGGTAGACTCTGAAGCTTTCTTT. Encoded protein: CASSQGVDSEAFF.

In this sample, this clone turned up a few times. The rearrangement uses TRBV5-1 and TRBJ2-7; possibly TRBD1 for D (5 bases). Trimming cost V 0 bases and J 3 bases, with 13 bases left between them. This CDR3 contains 15 residues. Per germline, CDR1 SGHRS and CDR2 YFSETQ. The CDR3 coding sequence is TGCGCCAGCAGCTTGGCGGCAGGGTCCCTCTACGAGCAGTACTTC. Translation: CASSLAAGSLYEQYF.

This clone was seen a few times. The V gene is TRBV14, the J gene TRBJ1-4, with no clear D. The CDR3 has 14 amino acids. Germline V lookup: CDR1 SGHDN, CDR2 FVKESK. With 4 bases removed from V and 3 bases from J, the gap between germline ends came to 9 bases. This CDR3 reads CASSPRAANEKLFF. CDR3 in DNA: TGTGCCAGCAGCCCACGGGCAGCTAATGAAAAACTGTTTTTT. Filled out from reference TRBV14 and TRBJ1-4, the complete variable domain reads EAGVTQFPSHSVIEKGQTVTLRCDPISGHDNLYWYRRVMGKEIKFLLHFVKESKQDESGMPNNRFLAERTGGTYSTLKVQPAELEDSGVYFCASSPRAANEKLFFGSGTQLSVL.

This clone was seen only a few times. This sample also contains other DNA sequences that code for the same CDR3. The chain combines TRBV29-1 with TRBJ2-5, with no clear D. CDR3 length: 12 residues. The V end lost 3 bases, the J end lost 4 bases, and 9 bases lay between the germline ends. Looked up from germline, CDR1 is SQVTM and CDR2 is ANQGSEA. CDR3 sequence: CSVEAGRETQYF. CDR3 nucleotides: TGCAGCGTTGAGGCAGGACGAGAGACCCAGTACTTC.

This clone was counted only a few times. The chain employs TRBV5-1 and TRBJ1-4; D unresolved. This CDR3 has 14 residues. With 3 bases removed from V and 2 bases from J, the gap between germline ends came to 8 bases. Germline CDR1 reads SGHRS; CDR2 reads YFSETQ. CDR3 nucleotides: TGCGCCAGCAGCTCCAGGATCACTAATGAAAAACTGTTTTTT. Its protein is CASSSRITNEKLFF.

The chain is built from TRBV13 and TRBJ1-3; 7 nucleotides align to TRBD1. The CDR3 sequence is 20 residues long. J was trimmed by 0 bases and V by 4 bases; bases with no gene match: 18. Looked up from germline, CDR1 is PRHDT and CDR2 is FYEKMQ (reference sequence). The CDR3 region has the DNA TGTGCCAGCAGCTCCCTGGGGGACAGTCGTCGGATGAGCTCTGGAAACACCATATATTTT. Protein sequence: CASSSLGDSRRMSSGNTIYF.

This clone was detected only a few times. This chain connects TRBV5-4 to TRBJ2-2, with D maybe TRBD2 (7 bases). The germline V and J ends were trimmed by 2 bases and 5 bases, with 13 bases remaining between them. The CDR3 is 15 amino acids. Germline V gene sequence: CDR1 SGHNT, CDR2 YYREEE (reference sequence). The CDR3 DNA reads TGTGCCAGCAGCTTACCGGGGGGCGAGACCGGGGAGCTGTTTTTT. Translating gives CASSLPGGETGELFF.

The table lists this clone with a few counts. The chain combines TRBV14 with TRBJ1-1; D is uncertain. The CDR3 has 13 residues. V lost 3 bases to trimming and J lost 2 bases, with 7 bases between them. The germline gives CDR1 SGHDN, CDR2 FVKESK. The CDR3 spells CASSQTSNTEAFF. The DNA for the CDR3 is TGTGCCAGCAGCCAGACATCAAACACTGAAGCTTTCTTT.

This sequence joins TRBV5-1 and TRBJ2-3; 7 nucleotides line up with TRBD2. The J segment lost 3 bases and the V segment lost 6 bases, leaving 10 bases of the junction unmatched. This CDR3 has 15 amino acids. Germline CDR1 is SGHRS and CDR2 is YFSETQ. This chain's CDR3 is CASNFENGGTDTQYF. As DNA, the CDR3 is TGCGCCAGCAACTTTGAAAACGGGGGGACAGATACGCAGTATTTT.